This T cell receptor beta chain is drawn from a study of siplizumab effects on memory and regulatory T cells. As to this clone: Antigen specificity is unknown.

The data were produced by immunoSEQ multiplex PCR, yet TCRdb's version contains in-frame clones alone and is incomplete. The table shows some 110,000 clones, with roughly 91% occurring only once. Overall study findings and caveats: It was not possible to assign a naive or memory phenotype to roughly 75-97% of proliferating CD4+ or CD8+ clones.

This clonotype was obtained from a human donor in good health. Sequences were obtained from CD4+ T cells sorted from blood.

The CDR3 spells CASSRGVAYEQYF. In DNA, the CDR3 is TGTGCCAGCAGCCGGGGCGTAGCCTACGAGCAGTACTTC. The chain joins TRBV7-3 to TRBJ2-7; D may match TRBD1 or TRBD2 (5 bases each). Trimming removed 5 bases at V and 2 bases at J, with 10 bases between. CDR3 length: 13 residues. The germline V gene encodes CDR1 SGHTA and CDR2 FQGTGA.